The 26 T cell receptor beta chains in this list originate from one sample, sequenced in a study of graft-versus-host responses after intestinal transplantation. Assay used: immunoSEQ multiplex PCR; TCRdb lists only in-frame clones, some missing. This table holds under 25,000 clones, approximately 86% found once. Sequenced here: bone marrow, sampled about 130 days after transplant. All receptors derive from a human patient who received an intestinal transplant, so some T cells may come from the graft donor.

V and J are TRBV19 and TRBJ2-7; 14 nucleotides line up with TRBD2. CDR3 length equals 15 residues. The V segment lost 5 bases and the J segment 7 bases; nucleotides outside the gene matches: 7. Germline loops: CDR1 LNHDA, CDR2 SQIVND (reference sequence). CDR3 bases: TGTGCCAGTAGTCTGACTAGCGGGAGGGCAGATGAGCAGTACTTC. Protein product: CASSLTSGRADEQYF.

This chain uses TRBV10-3 with TRBJ2-2; 7 nucleotides align to TRBD1. Germline CDR1 is ENHRY and CDR2 is SYGVKD. CDR3 length: 15 residues. With 6 bases clipped from V and 0 bases from J, the junction kept 4 bases outside the gene matches. The CDR3 nucleotides read TGTGCCATCAGGACCGGGACAGCGAACACCGGGGAGCTGTTTTTT. It yields the protein CAIRTGTANTGELFF.

This chain connects TRBV2 to TRBJ1-2, with a tentative D call TRBD1 (5 bases). The CDR3 spans 13 residues. Germline CDR1 and CDR2: SNHLY and FYNNEI. V was trimmed by 6 bases and J by 5 bases, leaving 13 bases between them. This CDR3 reads CASRGRTQYGYTF. CDR3 in DNA: TGTGCCAGCAGGGGCCGGACACAGTATGGCTACACCTTC.

This chain joins TRBV30 and TRBJ2-3; 7 bases fit TRBD2. Trimming removed 6 bases from V and 4 bases from J; junction bases left unmatched: 4. The CDR3 covers 12 residues. CDR1 GTSNPN and CDR2 SVGIG come from the germline V gene (reference sequence). CDR3 nucleotides: TGTGCCTGCCTAGCGGAACCAGATACGCAGTATTTT. This gives the protein CACLAEPDTQYF.

This chain joins TRBV2 and TRBJ1-1; a possible D gene is TRBD1 (6 bases). V shed 2 bases and J shed 0 bases, with 10 bases lying between them. This CDR3 region has 15 residues. In germline, CDR1 is SNHLY, CDR2 FYNNEI. The CDR3 bases are TGTGCCAGCAGTGAAAGGGGGACATTGAACACTGAAGCTTTCTTT. Its translation: CASSERGTLNTEAFF.

The chain combines TRBV19 with TRBJ1-1; no clear D. Between the trimmed V and J ends, which lost 3 bases and 5 bases, there was a span of 13 bases. Per the germline V gene, CDR1 is LNHDA and CDR2 is SQIVND (reference sequence). The CDR3 runs to 14 residues. The CDR3 region has the DNA TGTGCCAGTAGTATCGTCTTGTGGCGTACTGAAGCTTTCTTT. The encoded protein is CASSIVLWRTEAFF.

This rearrangement joins TRBV6-5 to TRBJ2-7, with 8 bases that match TRBD1. J was trimmed by 2 bases and V by 6 bases; bases with no gene match: 6. CDR1 and CDR2 from the germline V gene are MNHEY and SVGAGI. This CDR3 spans 14 amino acids. CDR3: CASSQGQGTYEQYF. DNA of the CDR3: TGTGCCAGCAGCCAAGGACAGGGAACCTACGAGCAGTACTTC.

The chain has TRBV19 and TRBJ1-5; D call uncertain. Germline V gene sequence: CDR1 LNHDA, CDR2 SQIVND (reference sequence). V lost 1 base and J lost 7, with 17 bases in between. This CDR3 region has 16 residues. DNA for the CDR3: TGTGCCAGTAGTATAGGGGAGGGCCGGCCGCGGCAGCCCCAGCATTTT. Translation gives CASSIGEGRPRQPQHF.

V usage is TRBV4-1 and J usage is TRBJ2-7, with 7 bases aligning to TRBD2. The CDR3 spans 16 residues. Germline-derived CDR1 and CDR2 are MGHRA and YSYEKL. With 0 bases clipped from V and 3 bases from J, the junction kept 8 bases outside the gene matches. The CDR3 coding sequence is TGCGCCAGCAGCCAAGATGGGGCTAGCGGCCGCTACGAGCAGTACTTC. Translated: CASSQDGASGRYEQYF.

This sequence joins TRBV6-5 and TRBJ2-3; tentative D call: TRBD1 (6 bases). The CDR3 totals 15 residues. Between the trimmed V and J ends, which lost 2 bases and 4 bases, there was a span of 13 bases. CDR1 and CDR2 (germline): MNHEY, SVGAGI. CDR3 in amino acids: CASSYGHQGPDTQYF. The CDR3 DNA reads as TGTGCCAGCAGTTACGGGCACCAGGGGCCAGATACGCAGTATTTT.

This clone occurred once. This rearrangement joins TRBV20-1 to TRBJ1-1; D is ambiguous. Per germline, CDR1 DFQATT and CDR2 SNEGSKA (reference sequence). The CDR3 loop spans 10 amino acids. With 5 bases removed from V and 1 base from J, the gap between germline ends came to 2 bases. Written as DNA, the CDR3 is TGCAGTGCTGCGAACACTGAAGCTTTCTTT. Translated, it gives CSAANTEAFF.

V and J are TRBV5-4 and TRBJ2-2; TRBD2 matches 11 bases. The trim removed 0 bases at V and 5 bases at J, leaving 6 bases unmatched. The CDR3 covers 17 residues. Germline V gives CDR1 SGHNT, CDR2 YYREEE (reference sequence). CDR3 loop: CASSLDGLAGGTGELFF. The DNA for the CDR3 is TGTGCCAGCAGCTTGGACGGACTAGCGGGCGGAACCGGGGAGCTGTTTTTT.

V is TRBV7-3 and J is TRBJ2-5, with 8 bases identical to TRBD1. The J call could be wrong; TRBJ2-7 is a better fit for the DNA end. This CDR3 spans 16 amino acids. The germline gives CDR1 SGHTA, CDR2 FQGTGA. The CDR3 here is CASSFQGASGSYEQYF. CDR3 DNA: TGTGCCAGCAGCTTCCAGGGGGCTTCGGGGTCCTACGAGCAGTACTTC.

This clone was counted a few times. DNA of the CDR3: TGTGCCTGGAGTGTAGTTTTCCCAGACGAGCAGTACTTC. The encoded protein is CAWSVVFPDEQYF. This chain uses TRBV30 with TRBJ2-7; D not certain. This CDR3 spans 13 amino acids. The germline V gene encodes CDR1 GTSNPN and CDR2 SVGIG (reference sequence). With 0 bases removed from V and 5 bases from J, the gap between germline ends came to 11 bases.

The V gene is TRBV13, the J gene TRBJ1-2; a weak D match, TRBD1 (5 bases). V lost 8 bases and J 3 bases, leaving 16 bases between the germline ends. The CDR3 contains 14 residues. Germline CDR1 and CDR2: PRHDT and FYEKMQ (reference sequence). This chain's CDR3 is CASRTQGLDYGYTF. In DNA form, the CDR3 reads TGTGCCAGCCGGACCCAGGGACTCGACTATGGCTACACCTTC. The entire variable domain, with the rest obtained from reference TRBV13 and TRBJ1-2, is as follows: AAGVIQSPRHLIKEKRETATLKCYPIPRHDTVYWYQQGPGQDPQFLISFYEKMQSDKGSIPDRFSAQQFSDYHSELNMSSLELGDSALYFCASRTQGLDYGYTFGSGTRLTVV.

The chain links TRBV7-9 to TRBJ1-4, with D tentatively TRBD1 (6 bases). The CDR3 has 15 amino acids. The germline V gene has CDR1 SEHNR and CDR2 FQNEAQ (reference sequence). Trimming removed 5 bases at V and 4 bases at J, with 14 bases between. CDR3 in DNA: TGTGCCAGCAGCCTTTTACAGGGTCTTAATGAAAAACTGTTTTTT. Its translation: CASSLLQGLNEKLFF.

The J gene is TRBJ2-3, the V gene TRBV4-1; a weak D match, TRBD2 (5 bases). Germline V gene lookup returns CDR1 MGHRA and CDR2 YSYEKL. This CDR3 has 17 residues. Deletions cut 0 bases from V and 0 bases from J, with 13 bases between. Written as DNA, the CDR3 is TGCGCCAGCAGCCAAGAGCCCGCGGGTACTAGCACAGATACGCAGTATTTT. Translating it yields CASSQEPAGTSTDTQYF.

The chain couples TRBV5-5 to TRBJ2-7; TRBD1 is a possible D gene (5 bases). The CDR3 sequence is 14 residues long. V dropped 1 base and J dropped 3 bases, with 11 bases sitting between them. Germline values: CDR1 SGHKS, CDR2 YYEKEE (reference sequence). Written as DNA, the CDR3 is TGTGCCAGCAGCTTGTCCGCAGGGATCTACGAGCAGTACTTC. This codes for CASSLSAGIYEQYF.

The gene calls are TRBV11-2 and TRBJ1-1; D remains ambiguous. CDR3 size: 13 residues. Looked up from germline, CDR1 is SGHAT and CDR2 is FQNNGV. Trimming stripped 3 bases from V and 3 bases from J, with 8 bases between. The CDR3 loop is CASSLNQDTEAFF. DNA for the CDR3: TGTGCCAGCAGCTTGAATCAAGACACTGAAGCTTTCTTT.

The rearrangement links TRBV5-5 to TRBJ1-2; D is unresolved. In germline, CDR1 is SGHKS, CDR2 YYEKEE (reference sequence). The CDR3 loop spans 15 amino acids. Trimming cost V 1 base and J 3 bases, with 13 bases left between them. The CDR3 region is CASSLRQARDYGYTF. The CDR3, as DNA: TGTGCCAGCAGCTTGAGGCAGGCGCGAGACTATGGCTACACCTTC.

The chain combines TRBV6-5 with TRBJ2-7, with 9 bases that match TRBD1. The CDR3 contains 13 residues. Germline-derived CDR1 and CDR2 are MNHEY and SVGAGI. The V segment lost 4 bases and the J segment 7 bases; nucleotides outside the gene matches: 5. The CDR3, as DNA: TGTGCCAGCAGTTCCGGACAGGGGCGAGAGCAGTACTTC. Protein sequence: CASSSGQGREQYF.

This sequence joins TRBV11-3 and TRBJ2-2; D perhaps matches TRBD1 (6 bases). V was pared by 9 bases and J by 5 bases, with 10 bases between. CDR3 length: 12 amino acids. CDR1 SGHNT and CDR2 YENEEA come from the germline V gene. The CDR3 sequence is CASRGGTGELFF. CDR3 coding DNA: TGTGCCAGTAGAGGGGGAACCGGGGAGCTGTTTTTT. Based on the CDR3 plus reference TRBV11-3 and TRBJ2-2, the full variable domain is EAGVVQSPRYKIIEKKQPVAFWCNPISGHNTLYWYLQNLGQGPELLIRYENEEAVDDSQLPKDRFSAERLKGVDSTLKIQPAELGDSAVYLCASRGGTGELFFGEGSRLTVL.

The rearrangement links TRBV6-5 to TRBJ2-7; 11 bases agree with TRBD2. The junction had 8 bases not matched to a gene; V was cut back by 6 bases and J by 4 bases. Germline-derived CDR1 and CDR2 are MNHEY and SVGAGI. This CDR3 has 15 amino acids. The chain's CDR3 is CASSSPGTSGYEQYF. Written as DNA, the CDR3 is TGTGCCAGCAGCTCGCCCGGGACTAGCGGTTACGAGCAGTACTTC.

This rearrangement joins TRBV5-8 to TRBJ2-5, with D possibly TRBD1 on 6 matching bases. Germline CDR1 and CDR2: SGHTS and YDEGEE. Between the trimmed V and J ends, which lost 1 base and 2 bases, there was a span of 15 bases. The CDR3 totals 16 residues. The CDR3 is CASSLPGRGDQETQYF. The CDR3 DNA reads as TGTGCCAGCAGCTTGCCGGGCAGGGGCGATCAAGAGACCCAGTACTTC.

This clone was observed once. The chain combines TRBV12-5 with TRBJ2-1; D is possibly TRBD2 (5 bases). Trimming pared 3 bases from V and 3 bases from J, leaving 9 bases between. The CDR3 length is 14 residues. Germline assignment: CDR1 LGHNT and CDR2 FRNRAP. The CDR3 spells CASGFTGNYNEQFF. The DNA of the CDR3 is TGTGCTAGTGGTTTTACGGGAAACTACAATGAGCAGTTCTTC. Combining the CDR3 with reference TRBV12-5 and TRBJ2-1 gives the whole variable domain DARVTQTPRHKVTEMGQEVTMRCQPILGHNTVFWYRQTMMQGLELLAYFRNRAPLDDSGMPKDRFSAEMPDATLATLKIQPSEPRDSAVYFCASGFTGNYNEQFFGPGTRLTVL.

J is TRBJ2-3 and V is TRBV2, with D possibly TRBD1 on 6 matching bases. The V end lost 9 bases, the J end lost 3 bases, and 13 bases lay between the germline ends. The V gene's germline CDR1 is SNHLY and CDR2 FYNNEI. The CDR3 has 13 residues. The CDR3 spells CARKGERTDTQYF. The CDR3 nucleotides read TGTGCCAGAAAGGGGGAAAGAACAGATACGCAGTATTTT.